This T cell receptor (beta chain) was observed in a study of control samples from healthy donors and cancer patients. The CDR3 is 15 residues long. The germline V gene encodes CDR1 SGHRS and CDR2 YFSETQ. The germline V and J ends were trimmed by 0 bases and 1 base, with 11 bases remaining between them. The repertoire was sequenced with immunoSEQ multiplex PCR; TCRdb's copy has only in-frame clones and lacks some. The data contain about 100,000 clones, approximately 84% of them singletons. The material sequenced was blood. The J gene is TRBJ2-7, the V gene TRBV5-1; D gene uncertain. The clonotype comes from a woman aged 45-60 years in good health. The CDR3 spells CASSLENVISYEQYF. CDR3 nucleotide sequence: TGCGCCAGCAGCTTGGAGAACGTGATATCCTACGAGCAGTACTTC.